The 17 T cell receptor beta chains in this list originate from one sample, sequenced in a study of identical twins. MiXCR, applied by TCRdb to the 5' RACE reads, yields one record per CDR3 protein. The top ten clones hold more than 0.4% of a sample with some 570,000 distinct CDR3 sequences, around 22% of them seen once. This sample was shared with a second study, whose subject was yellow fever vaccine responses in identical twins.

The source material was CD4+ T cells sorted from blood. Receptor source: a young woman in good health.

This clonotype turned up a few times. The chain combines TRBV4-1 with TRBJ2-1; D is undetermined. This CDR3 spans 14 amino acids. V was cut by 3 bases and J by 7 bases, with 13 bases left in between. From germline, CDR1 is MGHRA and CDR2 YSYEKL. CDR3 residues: CASSHPSAYNEQFF. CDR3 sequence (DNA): TGCGCCAGCAGCCATCCCTCAGCGTATAATGAGCAGTTCTTC.

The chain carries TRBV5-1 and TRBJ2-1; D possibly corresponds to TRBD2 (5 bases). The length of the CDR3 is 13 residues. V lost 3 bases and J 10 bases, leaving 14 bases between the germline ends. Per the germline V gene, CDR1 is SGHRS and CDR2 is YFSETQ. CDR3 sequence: CASSSGLPGEQFF. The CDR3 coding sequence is TGCGCCAGCAGCTCCGGACTGCCCGGGGAGCAGTTCTTC.

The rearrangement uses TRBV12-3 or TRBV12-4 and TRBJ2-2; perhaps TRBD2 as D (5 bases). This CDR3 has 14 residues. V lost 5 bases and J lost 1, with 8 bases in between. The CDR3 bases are TGTGCCAGCAGTAACGGACTGAACACCGGGGAGCTGTTTTTT. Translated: CASSNGLNTGELFF.

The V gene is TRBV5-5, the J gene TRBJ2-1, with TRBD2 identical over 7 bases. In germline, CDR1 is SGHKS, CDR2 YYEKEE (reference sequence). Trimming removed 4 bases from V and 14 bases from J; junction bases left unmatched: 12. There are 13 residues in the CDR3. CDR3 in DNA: TGTGCCAGCAGCCCAGGACTAGACCGCGACAAGTTCTTC. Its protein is CASSPGLDRDKFF.

CDR3 sequence (DNA): TGTGCCAGCAGTTTATTAACAGCCAAAAACATTCAGTACTTC. Its translation is CASSLLTAKNIQYF. The V and J genes are TRBV28 and TRBJ2-4; D is unresolved. The germline V and J ends were trimmed by 1 base and 0 bases, with 4 bases remaining between them. This CDR3 contains 14 residues. The germline V gene encodes CDR1 MDHEN and CDR2 SYDVKM.

The CDR3 region has the DNA TGTGCCAGCAGTTCCGGACTGGGGCAGGGGAAGTCATACTATGGCTACACCTTC. This encodes CASSSGLGQGKSYYGYTF. The J gene is TRBJ1-2, the V gene TRBV12-3 or TRBV12-4; maybe TRBD1 (6 bases). The ends were cut back, 4 bases at V and 3 bases at J, with 24 bases in the middle. The CDR3 has 18 amino acids.

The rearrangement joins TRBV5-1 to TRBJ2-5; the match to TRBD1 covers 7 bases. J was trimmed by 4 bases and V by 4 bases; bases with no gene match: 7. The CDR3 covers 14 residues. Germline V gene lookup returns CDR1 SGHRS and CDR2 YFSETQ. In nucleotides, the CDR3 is TGCGCCAGCAGCCCTACAGGGGTGGGAGAGACCCAGTACTTC. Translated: CASSPTGVGETQYF.

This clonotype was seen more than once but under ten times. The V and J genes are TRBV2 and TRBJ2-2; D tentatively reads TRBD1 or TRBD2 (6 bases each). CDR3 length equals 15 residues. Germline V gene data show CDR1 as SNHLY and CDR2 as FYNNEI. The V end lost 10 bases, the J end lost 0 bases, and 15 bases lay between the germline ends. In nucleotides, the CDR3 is TGTGCCATACATCGGGGGCGCGCGAACACCGGGGAGCTGTTTTTT. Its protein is CAIHRGRANTGELFF. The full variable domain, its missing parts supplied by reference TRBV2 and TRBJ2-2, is EPEVTQTPSHQVTQMGQEVILRCVPISNHLYFYWYRQILGQKVEFLVSFYNNEISEKSEIFDDQFSVERPDGSNFTLKIRSTKLEDSAMYFCAIHRGRANTGELFFGEGSRLTVL.

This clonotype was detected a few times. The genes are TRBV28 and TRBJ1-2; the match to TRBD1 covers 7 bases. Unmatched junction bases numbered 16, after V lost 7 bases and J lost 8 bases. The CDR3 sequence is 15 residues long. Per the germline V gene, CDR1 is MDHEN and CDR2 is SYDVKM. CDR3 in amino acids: CASIPSTGRASGYTF. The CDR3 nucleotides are TGTGCCAGCATACCCTCGACAGGGAGGGCCAGCGGCTACACCTTC.

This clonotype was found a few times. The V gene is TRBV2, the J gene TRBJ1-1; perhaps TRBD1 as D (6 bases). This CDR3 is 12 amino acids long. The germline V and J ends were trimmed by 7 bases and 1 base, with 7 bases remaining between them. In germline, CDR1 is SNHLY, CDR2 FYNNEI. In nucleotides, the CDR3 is TGTGCCAGCAAGACAGGGAACACTGAAGCTTTCTTT. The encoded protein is CASKTGNTEAFF. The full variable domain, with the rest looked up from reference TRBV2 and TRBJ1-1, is EPEVTQTPSHQVTQMGQEVILRCVPISNHLYFYWYRQILGQKVEFLVSFYNNEISEKSEIFDDQFSVERPDGSNFTLKIRSTKLEDSAMYFCASKTGNTEAFFGQGTRLTVV.

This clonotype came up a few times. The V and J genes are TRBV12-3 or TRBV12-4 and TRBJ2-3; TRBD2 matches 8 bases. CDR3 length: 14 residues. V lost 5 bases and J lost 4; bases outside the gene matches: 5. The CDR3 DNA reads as TGTGCCAGCAGTAGCGGGAGAGGTGCAGATACGCAGTATTTT. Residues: CASSSGRGADTQYF.

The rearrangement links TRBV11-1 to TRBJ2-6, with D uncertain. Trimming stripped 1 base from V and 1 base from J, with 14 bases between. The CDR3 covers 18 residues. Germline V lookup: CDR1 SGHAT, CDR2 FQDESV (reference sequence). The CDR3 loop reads CASSLGDSEKSGANVLTF. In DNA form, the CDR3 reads TGTGCCAGCAGCTTAGGAGACTCCGAAAAATCTGGGGCCAACGTCCTGACTTTC.

CDR3 region: CASSTGSFYGYTF. Written as DNA, the CDR3 is TGTGCCAGCTCGACAGGGAGCTTCTATGGCTACACCTTC. V is TRBV12-3 or TRBV12-4 and J is TRBJ1-2; 7 nucleotides align to TRBD1. V was clipped by 8 bases and J by 4 bases; unmatched bases: 7. This CDR3 has 13 residues.

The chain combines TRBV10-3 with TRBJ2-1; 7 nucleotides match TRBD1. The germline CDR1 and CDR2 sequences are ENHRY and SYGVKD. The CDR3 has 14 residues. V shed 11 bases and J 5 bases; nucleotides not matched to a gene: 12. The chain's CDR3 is CAVQSGTANNEQFF. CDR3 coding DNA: TGTGCCGTTCAATCCGGGACAGCAAACAATGAGCAGTTCTTC.

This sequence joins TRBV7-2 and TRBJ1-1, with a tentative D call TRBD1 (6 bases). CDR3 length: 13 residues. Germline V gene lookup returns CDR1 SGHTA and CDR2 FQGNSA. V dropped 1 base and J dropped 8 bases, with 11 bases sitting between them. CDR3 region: CASSLDWGREAFF. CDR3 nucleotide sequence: TGTGCCAGCAGCTTAGATTGGGGGCGCGAAGCTTTCTTT.

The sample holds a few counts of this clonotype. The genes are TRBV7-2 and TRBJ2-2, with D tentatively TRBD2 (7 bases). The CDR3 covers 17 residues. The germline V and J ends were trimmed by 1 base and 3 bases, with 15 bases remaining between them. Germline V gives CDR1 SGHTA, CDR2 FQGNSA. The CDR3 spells CASSLGLGGVHTGELFF. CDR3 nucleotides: TGTGCCAGCAGCTTAGGGCTAGGGGGGGTTCACACCGGGGAGCTGTTTTTT.

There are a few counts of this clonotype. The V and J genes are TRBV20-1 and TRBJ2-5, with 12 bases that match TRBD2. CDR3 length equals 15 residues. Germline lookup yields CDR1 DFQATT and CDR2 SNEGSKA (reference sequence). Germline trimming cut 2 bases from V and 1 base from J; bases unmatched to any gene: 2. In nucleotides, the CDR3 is TGCAGTGCTAGAAGACTAGCGGGGGCCCAAGAGACCCAGTACTTC. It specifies CSARRLAGAQETQYF.